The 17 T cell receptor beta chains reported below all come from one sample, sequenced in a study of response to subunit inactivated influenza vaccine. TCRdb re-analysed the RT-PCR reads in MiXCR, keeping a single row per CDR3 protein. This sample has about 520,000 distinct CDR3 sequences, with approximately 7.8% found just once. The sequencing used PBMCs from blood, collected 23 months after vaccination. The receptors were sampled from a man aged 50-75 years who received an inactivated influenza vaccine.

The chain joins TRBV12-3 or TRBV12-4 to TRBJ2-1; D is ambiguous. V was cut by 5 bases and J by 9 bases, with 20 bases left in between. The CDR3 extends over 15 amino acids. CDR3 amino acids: CASSLGISSPLEQFF. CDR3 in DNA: TGTGCCAGCAGTCTAGGGATCTCGTCCCCTCTTGAGCAGTTCTTC.

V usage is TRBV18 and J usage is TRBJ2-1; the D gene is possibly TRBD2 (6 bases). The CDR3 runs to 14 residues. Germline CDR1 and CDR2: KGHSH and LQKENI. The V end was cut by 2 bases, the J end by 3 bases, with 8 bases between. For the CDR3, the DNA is TGTGCCAGCTCACCAACGGACTACTACAATGAGCAGTTCTTC. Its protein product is CASSPTDYYNEQFF.

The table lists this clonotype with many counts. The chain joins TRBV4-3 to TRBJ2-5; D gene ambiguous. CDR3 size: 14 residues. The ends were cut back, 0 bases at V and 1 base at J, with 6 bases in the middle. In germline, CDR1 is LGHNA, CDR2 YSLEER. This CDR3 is CASSQESSQETQYF. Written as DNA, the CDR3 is TGCGCCAGCAGCCAAGAGAGCAGCCAAGAGACCCAGTACTTC.

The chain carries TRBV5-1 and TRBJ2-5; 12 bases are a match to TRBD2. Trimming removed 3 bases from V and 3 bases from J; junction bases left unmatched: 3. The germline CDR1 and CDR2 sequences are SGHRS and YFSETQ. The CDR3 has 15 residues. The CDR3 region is CASSWLAGGEETQYF. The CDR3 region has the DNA TGCGCCAGCAGCTGGCTAGCGGGGGGGGAAGAGACCCAGTACTTC.

This CDR3 is CSAPRTGGGYTF. CDR3 DNA: TGCAGTGCTCCGAGGACAGGGGGCGGCTACACCTTC. The genes are TRBV20-1 and TRBJ1-2; TRBD1 aligns across 11 bases. The CDR3 totals 12 residues. Germline values: CDR1 DFQATT, CDR2 SNEGSKA (reference sequence). The V gene end was trimmed by 5 bases and the J gene end by 8 bases; junction bases not matched to a gene: 4.

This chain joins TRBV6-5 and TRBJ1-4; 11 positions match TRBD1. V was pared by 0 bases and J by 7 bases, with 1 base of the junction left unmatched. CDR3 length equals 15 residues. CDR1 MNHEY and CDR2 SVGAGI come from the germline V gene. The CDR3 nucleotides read TGTGCCAGCAGTTACTCGGGACAGGGGGTTGAAAAACTGTTTTTT. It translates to CASSYSGQGVEKLFF.

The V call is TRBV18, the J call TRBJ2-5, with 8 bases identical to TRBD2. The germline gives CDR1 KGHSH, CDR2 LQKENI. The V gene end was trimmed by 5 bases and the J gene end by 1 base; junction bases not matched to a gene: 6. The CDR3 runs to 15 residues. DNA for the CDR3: TGTGCCAGCTCAGCCCTCGCGGGAGGCCAAGAGACCCAGTACTTC. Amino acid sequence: CASSALAGGQETQYF.

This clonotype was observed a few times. The CDR3 protein is CASSLAQRESYTF. CDR3 DNA sequence: TGTGCCAGCAGCTTGGCCCAAAGGGAGAGCTACACCTTC. The V gene is TRBV5-6, the J gene TRBJ1-2; the D is unclear. Trimming cost V 0 bases and J 9 bases, with 12 bases left between them. This CDR3 comprises 13 residues. Germline V gives CDR1 SGHDT, CDR2 YYEEEE.

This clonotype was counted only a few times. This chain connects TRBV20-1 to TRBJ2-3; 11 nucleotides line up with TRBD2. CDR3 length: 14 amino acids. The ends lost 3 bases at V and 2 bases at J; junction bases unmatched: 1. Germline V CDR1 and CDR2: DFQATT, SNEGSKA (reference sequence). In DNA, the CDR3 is TGCAGTGCTAGTAGCGGGGGGGCCACAGATACGCAGTATTTT. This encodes CSASSGGATDTQYF.

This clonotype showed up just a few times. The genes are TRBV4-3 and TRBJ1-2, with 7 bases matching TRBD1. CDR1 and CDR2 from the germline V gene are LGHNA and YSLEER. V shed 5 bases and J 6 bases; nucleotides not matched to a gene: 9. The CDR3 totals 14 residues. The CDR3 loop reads CASSEKTTGDGYTF. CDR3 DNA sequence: TGCGCCAGCAGCGAGAAAACAACAGGGGATGGCTACACCTTC.

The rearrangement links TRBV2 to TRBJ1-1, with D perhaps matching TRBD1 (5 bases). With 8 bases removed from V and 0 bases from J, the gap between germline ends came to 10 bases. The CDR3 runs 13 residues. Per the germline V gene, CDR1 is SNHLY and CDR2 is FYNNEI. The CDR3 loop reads CASPGGVNTEAFF. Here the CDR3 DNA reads TGTGCCAGCCCTGGGGGAGTGAACACTGAAGCTTTCTTT.

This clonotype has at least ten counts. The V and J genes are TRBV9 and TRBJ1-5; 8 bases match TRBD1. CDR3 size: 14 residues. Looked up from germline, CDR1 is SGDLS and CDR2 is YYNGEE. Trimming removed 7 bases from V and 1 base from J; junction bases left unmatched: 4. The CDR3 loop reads CASGQGNSNQPQHF. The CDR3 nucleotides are TGTGCCAGCGGACAGGGAAACAGCAATCAGCCCCAGCATTTT.

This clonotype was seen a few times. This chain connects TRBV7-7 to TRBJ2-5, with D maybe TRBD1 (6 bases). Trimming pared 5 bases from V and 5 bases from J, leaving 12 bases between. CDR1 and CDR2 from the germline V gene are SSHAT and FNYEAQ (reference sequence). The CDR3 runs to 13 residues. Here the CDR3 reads CASSTGISETQYF. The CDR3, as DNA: TGTGCCAGCAGCACAGGGATCTCGGAGACCCAGTACTTC.

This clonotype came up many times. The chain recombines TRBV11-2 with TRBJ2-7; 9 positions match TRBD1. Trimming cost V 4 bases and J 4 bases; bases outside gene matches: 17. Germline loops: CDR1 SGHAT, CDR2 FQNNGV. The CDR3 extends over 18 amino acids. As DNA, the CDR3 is TGTGCCAGCAGCTCCCCCAACAGGGGGCTTTGGTTTCTATACGAGCAGTACTTC. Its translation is CASSSPNRGLWFLYEQYF.

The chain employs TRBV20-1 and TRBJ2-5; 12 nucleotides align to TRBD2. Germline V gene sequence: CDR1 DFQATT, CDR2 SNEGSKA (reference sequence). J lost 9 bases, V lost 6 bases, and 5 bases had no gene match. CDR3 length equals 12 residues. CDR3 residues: CSAPGLAGPQYF. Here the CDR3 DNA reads TGCAGTGCCCCGGGACTAGCGGGCCCCCAGTACTTC.

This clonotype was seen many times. The CDR3 DNA follows: TGTGCCAGCAGTGGTGGGACTAGCGGGGGTAGGGTTTACGGGGAGCTGTTTTTT. Protein product: CASSGGTSGGRVYGELFF. The V call is TRBV6-1, the J call TRBJ2-2, with TRBD2 matching over 14 bases. The ends lost 4 bases at V and 7 bases at J; junction bases unmatched: 11. CDR3 length: 18 residues. CDR1 and CDR2 from the germline V gene are MNHNS and SASEGT.

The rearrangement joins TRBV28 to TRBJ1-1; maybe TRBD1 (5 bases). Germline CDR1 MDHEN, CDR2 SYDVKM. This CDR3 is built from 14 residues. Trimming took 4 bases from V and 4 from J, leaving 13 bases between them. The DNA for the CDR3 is TGTGCCAGCAGTTCAGGCTCGGGGGTCACTGAAGCTTTCTTT. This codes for CASSSGSGVTEAFF. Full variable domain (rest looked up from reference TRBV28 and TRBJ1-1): DVKVTQSSRYLVKRTGEKVFLECVQDMDHENMFWYRQDPGLGLRLIYFSYDVKMKEKGDIPEGYSVSREKKERFSLILESASTNQTSMYLCASSSGSGVTEAFFGQGTRLTVV.